Shown below are 29 T cell receptor beta chains from a single sample sequenced in a study of T cell clonality in common variable immunodeficiency. Sequencing was performed with immunoSEQ multiplex PCR; in TCRdb, only in-frame clones are kept and a portion is missing. The data show about 39,000 clones, with none appearing a single time. Sequenced: peripheral blood mononuclear cells. Receptor source: a person between 18 and 69 years old in good health.

In this sample, this clone turned up a few times. The read ends 3 residues early relative to the CDR3; the germline J gene fills the gap. The genes are TRBV7-9 and TRBJ2-1, with D hard to call. CDR1 is SEHNR and CDR2 is FQNEAQ in the germline V gene (reference sequence). The V end lost 3 bases, the J end lost 0 bases, and 9 bases lay between the germline ends. This CDR3 has 15 residues. Incomplete CDR3 DNA: TGTGCCAGCAGCTTCGCGAGAAGCTCCTACAATGAG. It yields the protein CASSFARSSYNE. The full CDR3 reads CASSFARSSYNEQFF.

At least ten counts were recorded for this clone. The missing CDR3 end, 3 residues past where the read stops, is filled in from the germline J gene. The chain carries TRBV6-1 and TRBJ1-5, with 8 bases matching TRBD1. Unmatched junction bases numbered 10, after V lost 2 bases and J lost 4 bases. Germline V gives CDR1 MNHNS, CDR2 SASEGT. CDR3 length: 17 residues. CDR3 sequence reads: CASSELAGGPGNQPQHF. CDR3 DNA, as far as it was read: TGTGCCAGCAGTGAATTGGCAGGGGGCCCGGGAAATCAGCCC.

This clone was recorded many times. The CDR3 goes on 3 residues after the read ends, and that part is filled in from the germline J gene. The rearrangement joins TRBV2 to TRBJ1-6; 12 bases agree with TRBD1. V lost 6 bases and J lost 2; bases outside the gene matches: 11. The length of the CDR3 is 19 residues. Looked up from germline, CDR1 is SNHLY and CDR2 is FYNNEI. CDR3 DNA (partial): TGTGCCAGCAGACCCGGGACAGGGGGCGCTTTCCCCTATAATTCACCC. Amino acids: CASRPGTGGAFPYNSP. The whole CDR3 protein is CASRPGTGGAFPYNSPLHF.

This clone occurred many times. The read ends 3 residues early relative to the CDR3; the germline J gene fills the gap. The gene calls are TRBV19 and TRBJ2-1; 12 positions agree with TRBD2. This CDR3 region has 17 residues. Germline V CDR1 and CDR2: LNHDA, SQIVND (reference sequence). V was clipped by 8 bases and J by 0 bases; unmatched bases: 8. CDR3: CASGRLAGASSYNEQFF. The DNA read from the CDR3 is TGTGCCAGTGGTAGACTAGCGGGGGCTAGCTCCTACAATGAG. The full variable domain, rest sourced from reference TRBV19 and TRBJ2-1, is DGGITQSPKYLFRKEGQNVTLSCEQNLNHDAMYWYRQDPGQGLRLIYYSQIVNDFQKGDIAEGYSVSREKKESFPLTVTSAQKNPTAFYLCASGRLAGASSYNEQFFGPGTRLTVL.

With regard to this clone: The sequenced fragment ends 3 residues before the CDR3 boundary, so the rest is inferred from the germline J gene. This chain joins TRBV7-9 and TRBJ2-7; D is uncertain. The germline V and J ends were trimmed by 5 bases and 5 bases, with 19 bases remaining between them. Germline V gene data show CDR1 as SEHNR and CDR2 as FQNEAQ (reference sequence). The length of the CDR3 is 15 residues. CDR3 DNA (partial): TGTGCCAGCAGCGGCCTCCAGGATAGTCGGCACGAG. Translated: CASSGLQDSRHE. The whole CDR3 protein reads CASSGLQDSRHEQYF.

With regard to this clone: The read falls 3 residues short of the CDR3 end, and the missing part is taken from the germline J gene. The chain uses TRBV2 and TRBJ1-5; D is possibly TRBD1 (5 bases). Germline V lookup: CDR1 SNHLY, CDR2 FYNNEI. V was trimmed by 3 bases and J by 2 bases, leaving 11 bases between them. The CDR3 totals 15 residues. The DNA read from the CDR3 is TGTGCCAGCAGTGATGGGGCGCAGGGCAATCAGCCC. Encoded protein: CASSDGAQGNQP. The CDR3 in its entirety is CASSDGAQGNQPQHF.

This clone was detected ten times or more. The read stops 3 residues short of the end of the CDR3; the missing end is completed from the germline J gene. The rearrangement uses TRBV5-1 and TRBJ2-2; no clear D. This CDR3 spans 12 amino acids. The germline V and J ends were trimmed by 6 bases and 5 bases, with 8 bases remaining between them. Germline CDR1 is SGHRS and CDR2 is YFSETQ. This chain's CDR3 is CASIVVTGELFF. The CDR3 DNA, read in part, is TGCGCCAGCATAGTGGTGACCGGGGAG.

This clone appeared many times. The CDR3 is cut off 3 residues early in the read; its end comes from the germline J gene. The chain has TRBV30 and TRBJ2-3, with TRBD1 matching over 9 bases. V lost 0 bases and J lost 4; bases outside the gene matches: 2. Germline CDR1 is GTSNPN and CDR2 is SVGIG (reference sequence). The CDR3 has 14 amino acids. The DNA read from the CDR3 is TGTGCCTGGAGTGTAAGACAGGGGGCAGATACG. Its translation is CAWSVRQGADT. The full CDR3 sequence reads CAWSVRQGADTQYF.

This clone has a count of ten or more. The read ends 3 residues before the CDR3 terminus; that terminus is restored from the germline J gene. The chain has TRBV28 and TRBJ2-7; 8 positions agree with TRBD1. The CDR3 length is 15 residues. Germline CDR1 reads MDHEN; CDR2 reads SYDVKM. J lost 1 base, V lost 10 bases, and 12 bases had no gene match. The CDR3 reads CATTSGGIGSYEQYF. Partial CDR3 DNA: TGTGCCACAACCTCAGGGGGCATTGGTTCCTACGAG.

This clone was recorded many times. The read ends 3 residues early relative to the CDR3; the germline J gene fills the gap. The chain combines TRBV10-3 with TRBJ2-7; D might be TRBD1 (6 bases). This CDR3 comprises 18 residues. Trimming left V 0 bases short and J 4 bases short, with 22 bases between. CDR1 and CDR2 from the germline V gene are ENHRY and SYGVKD. Here the CDR3 reads CAISESEGQGPNPYEQYF. CDR3 bases read: TGTGCCATCAGTGAGTCAGAAGGGCAGGGGCCAAACCCTTACGAG.

This clone was observed a few times. The CDR3 end falls 3 residues outside the read, so it is completed with the germline J gene. This chain connects TRBV19 to TRBJ1-2, with no clear D. This CDR3 has 14 residues. Germline CDR1 reads LNHDA; CDR2 reads SQIVND (reference sequence). The V end was cut by 5 bases, the J end by 6 bases, with 16 bases between. The sequenced CDR3 bases are TGTGCCAGTAGTGTAGGCTCGTGGCAGAATGGC. This translates into CASSVGSWQNG. The complete CDR3 sequence is CASSVGSWQNGYTF.

With respect to this clone: The sequence runs out 3 residues before the end of the CDR3; the remainder is reconstructed from the germline J gene. The rearrangement uses TRBV19 and TRBJ1-2; 7 bases map to TRBD1. The CDR3 has 13 amino acids. Germline V gene lookup returns CDR1 LNHDA and CDR2 SQIVND (reference sequence). CDR3 sequence: CASSIGGTDTYTF. The CDR3 bases that were read are TGTGCCAGTAGTATAGGGGGGACAGATACC.

This clone was picked up many times. The DNA ends 3 residues before the CDR3 does, and the rest of the CDR3 is filled in from the germline J gene. Other nucleotide sequences in the sample specify the same CDR3. The rearrangement uses TRBV7-2 and TRBJ1-3, with TRBD1 as a possible D gene (6 bases). V shed 6 bases and J shed 4 bases, with 13 bases lying between them. Germline lookup yields CDR1 SGHTA and CDR2 FQGNSA. This CDR3 region has 14 residues. CDR3 region: CASRSQGTGNTIYF. The sequenced part of the CDR3 DNA is TGTGCCAGCAGATCACAGGGTACCGGAAACACC.

This clone was recorded many times. The read falls 3 residues short of the CDR3 end, and the missing part is taken from the germline J gene. V and J are TRBV30 and TRBJ2-1; the match to TRBD1 covers 8 bases. The CDR3 runs to 17 residues. Looked up from germline, CDR1 is GTSNPN and CDR2 is SVGIG (reference sequence). The junction had 17 bases not matched to a gene; V was cut back by 2 bases and J by 8 bases. The sequenced CDR3 bases are TGTGCCTGGAGTCCAGGCCCTAGGACAGGGCTCTCCGATGAG. Protein sequence: CAWSPGPRTGLSDE. The complete CDR3 protein is CAWSPGPRTGLSDEQFF.

There are many counts of this clone. The read stops 3 residues short of the end of the CDR3; the missing end is completed from the germline J gene. The chain recombines TRBV18 with TRBJ2-7; 8 positions match TRBD2. CDR1 is KGHSH and CDR2 is LQKENI in the germline V gene. The V and J ends lost 3 bases and 3 bases, in that order; junction bases with no gene match: 4. This CDR3 has 14 amino acids. CDR3 protein: CASSPPGLDYEQYF. The sequenced part of the CDR3 DNA is TGTGCCAGCTCACCGCCGGGACTAGACTACGAG.

In this sample, this clone turned up many times. The DNA ends 3 residues before the CDR3 does, and the rest of the CDR3 is filled in from the germline J gene. This sequence joins TRBV19 and TRBJ2-1; D gene ambiguous. Germline loops: CDR1 LNHDA, CDR2 SQIVND (reference sequence). The V and J ends lost 7 bases and 0 bases respectively, with 13 bases between them. The CDR3 has 15 residues. The CDR3 reads CASNQLPSSYNEQFF. The part of the CDR3 DNA that was read is TGTGCCAGTAATCAACTACCCAGCTCCTACAATGAG.

This clone appeared many times. The read terminates 3 residues before the CDR3 end, so the remaining end is supplied by the germline J gene. The rearrangement uses TRBV20-1 and TRBJ2-1; TRBD2 matches at 10 bases. The germline CDR1 and CDR2 sequences are DFQATT and SNEGSKA (reference sequence). V trimming: 4 bases; J trimming: 6 bases; junction bases outside the gene matches: 6. CDR3 length: 14 amino acids. The sequenced CDR3 bases are TGCAGTGCTAAAACTAGCGGGGCGGTCAATGAG. Its protein is CSAKTSGAVNE. The entire CDR3 reads CSAKTSGAVNEQFF.

This clone was seen ten or more times. Sequencing ends 3 residues short of the CDR3 end; the germline J gene provides the rest. This chain links TRBV30 with TRBJ1-1; possibly TRBD1 for D (6 bases). The CDR3 spans 15 residues. Trimming removed 4 bases from V and 1 base from J, with 16 bases in between. Germline V gene lookup returns CDR1 GTSNPN and CDR2 SVGIG (reference sequence). Incomplete CDR3 DNA: TGTGCCTGGATTGGGGTGGGGGCCTCGAACACTGAA. Its protein product is CAWIGVGASNTE. The whole CDR3 protein reads CAWIGVGASNTEAFF.

The sample holds many counts of this clone. With the read ending 3 residues before the CDR3 end, the germline J gene is used to fill in that end. The J gene is TRBJ2-1, the V gene TRBV7-8, with 14 bases matching TRBD2. In germline, CDR1 is SGHVS, CDR2 FQNEAQ. The CDR3 is 17 residues long. Unmatched junction bases numbered 9, after V lost 7 bases and J lost 4 bases. Here the CDR3 reads CASNPRLAGGLYNEQFF. CDR3 bases read: TGTGCCAGCAACCCTCGACTAGCGGGAGGGCTGTACAATGAG.

This clone occurred many times. Sequencing ends 3 residues short of the CDR3 end; the germline J gene provides the rest. The chain recombines TRBV19 with TRBJ1-3; TRBD1 matches 9 bases. The CDR3 is made up of 14 amino acids. CDR1 and CDR2 from the germline V gene are LNHDA and SQIVND (reference sequence). V was pared by 7 bases and J by 6 bases, with 7 bases of the junction left unmatched. This CDR3 is CASNPGQGLNTIYF. CDR3 bases read: TGTGCCAGTAATCCGGGACAGGGCCTAAACACC.

This clone was found many times. The read is 3 residues too short to cover the CDR3 end, so that end is filled in from the germline J gene. The chain carries TRBV6-1 and TRBJ2-1, with TRBD2 matching over 8 bases. Germline-derived CDR1 and CDR2 are MNHNS and SASEGT. This CDR3 region has 14 residues. V trimming: 4 bases; J trimming: 8 bases; junction bases outside the gene matches: 7. The part of the CDR3 DNA that was read is TGTGCCAGCAGTGTATCCACCGGGGGGGATGAG. Encoded protein: CASSVSTGGDE. The whole CDR3 reads CASSVSTGGDEQFF.

CDR3 sequence reads: CASSLGGQRENEQYF. Partial CDR3 DNA: TGTGCCAGCAGCTTAGGAGGCCAGCGGGAGAACGAG. V usage is TRBV11-3 and J usage is TRBJ2-7, with 8 bases identical to TRBD2. The read ends 3 residues before the CDR3 terminus; that terminus is restored from the germline J gene. Germline values: CDR1 SGHNT, CDR2 YENEEA. The CDR3 has 15 amino acids. V was pared by 1 base and J by 5 bases, with 7 bases of the junction left unmatched.

This clone was recorded at least ten times. CDR3 DNA, as far as it was read: TGTGCCAGCAAAAACAACACCACCATAGGC. Translated: CASKNNTTIG. The entire CDR3 reads CASKNNTTIGYTF. The V call is TRBV11-2, the J call TRBJ1-2, with D unresolved. The sequence runs out 3 residues before the end of the CDR3; the remainder is reconstructed from the germline J gene. CDR3 length: 13 residues. Germline CDR1 and CDR2: SGHAT and FQNNGV.

This clone was seen a handful of times. A much larger clone differs from this one at a single base, so this may be a read error. Read data end 3 residues before the CDR3 end; the end is taken from the germline J gene. The chain carries TRBV7-2 and TRBJ2-7; D not resolved. The V end lost 1 base, the J end lost 5 bases, and 9 bases lay between the germline ends. This CDR3 has 13 residues. Germline V gene data show CDR1 as SGHTA and CDR2 as FQGNSA. CDR3 residues: CASSLGQADEQYF. The sequenced part of the CDR3 DNA is TGTGCCAGCAGCTTAGGGCAGGCCGACGAG.

The table lists this clone with many counts. The read ends 3 residues shy of where the CDR3 ends; the end is completed using the germline J gene. The rearrangement links TRBV7-2 to TRBJ1-3; D unclear. Germline V gives CDR1 SGHTA, CDR2 FQGNSA. V lost 6 bases, J lost 4 bases, and 13 bases lay in between. CDR3 length equals 14 residues. The CDR3 spells CASSQGVSGNTIYF. CDR3 bases read: TGTGCCAGCAGTCAAGGTGTTTCCGGAAACACC. Full variable domain (missing parts from reference TRBV7-2 and TRBJ1-3): GAGVSQSPSNKVTEKGKDVELRCDPISGHTALYWYRQSLGQGLEFLIYFQGNSAPDKSGLPSDRFSAERTGGSVSTLTIQRTQQEDSAVYLCASSQGVSGNTIYFGEGSWLTVV.

This clone was seen many times. The read falls 3 residues short of the CDR3 end, and the missing part is taken from the germline J gene. The rearrangement uses TRBV20-1 and TRBJ1-1; 10 bases agree with TRBD1. Germline CDR1 DFQATT, CDR2 SNEGSKA (reference sequence). The CDR3 spans 15 residues. V lost 1 base, J lost 6 bases, and 8 bases stayed unmatched. The CDR3 is CSARVLSGQGSEAFF. Partial CDR3 DNA: TGCAGTGCTAGAGTTCTCTCGGGACAGGGGTCTGAA.

This clone has at least ten counts. The read ends 3 residues shy of where the CDR3 ends; the end is completed using the germline J gene. The rearrangement uses TRBV5-8 and TRBJ1-5, with D hard to call. The CDR3 consists of 10 residues. In germline, CDR1 is SGHTS, CDR2 YDEGEE. Partial CDR3 DNA: TGTGCCAGCAGCCCCCTTCCC. It specifies CASSPLP. The complete CDR3 sequence is CASSPLPQHF.

This clone was observed many times. The DNA ends 3 residues before the CDR3 does, and the rest of the CDR3 is filled in from the germline J gene. The chain has TRBV10-3 and TRBJ1-1; 7 bases align to TRBD1. CDR3 length: 14 amino acids. Germline CDR1 and CDR2: ENHRY and SYGVKD. J lost 7 bases, V lost 2 bases, and 7 bases had no gene match. The CDR3 loop reads CAISEDRAGNEAFF. The sequenced part of the CDR3 DNA is TGTGCCATCAGTGAGGACAGGGCCGGTAATGAA.

This clone was observed at least ten times. The read comes to an end 3 residues before the CDR3 does, leaving the germline J gene to fill in the end. V is TRBV18 and J is TRBJ2-1; D gene unclear. The V end lost 2 bases, the J end lost 4 bases, and 6 bases lay between the germline ends. CDR1 is KGHSH and CDR2 is LQKENI in the germline V gene. This CDR3 contains 13 residues. Incomplete CDR3 DNA: TGTGCCAGCTCACCAGAACTATACAATGAG. Residues: CASSPELYNE. The whole CDR3 is CASSPELYNEQFF.